The entry below gives a single T cell receptor beta chain sequence along with its context. Its specificity is unknown. Being one base from a much bigger clone, this may be a read error. This sample is part of a study of post-analysis software for immune sequencing data. The TCR beta cDNA libraries contained unique molecular identifiers. From the PCR reads, TCRdb called clonotypes with MiXCR, one entry per CDR3 protein. Of approximately 150,000 distinct CDR3 sequences in the sample, 25% to 35% were seen once. Study-wide results and caveats: A few TRBV segments were significantly more frequent in patients than in controls. TRBV5-6, TRBV5-1 and TRBV20-1 were among these segments. The normalized Chao1 diversity of multiple sclerosis patients was significantly lower than that of controls. Samples from a shared batch, those prepared together, strongly co-clustered by F measure.

This CDR3 has 14 amino acids. Germline V CDR1 and CDR2: SQVTM, ANQGSEA. This chain uses TRBV29-1 with TRBJ2-7; the match to TRBD2 covers 10 bases. With the DNA end fitting TRBJ2-4 better, the J assignment may be wrong. The sample was blood. This clonotype was obtained from a girl between 5 and 17 years old with multiple sclerosis. The DNA for the CDR3 is TGCAGCGCTCGGCTAGCGGGAGATGTTCACATTCAGTACTTC. Protein: CSARLAGDVHIQYF.